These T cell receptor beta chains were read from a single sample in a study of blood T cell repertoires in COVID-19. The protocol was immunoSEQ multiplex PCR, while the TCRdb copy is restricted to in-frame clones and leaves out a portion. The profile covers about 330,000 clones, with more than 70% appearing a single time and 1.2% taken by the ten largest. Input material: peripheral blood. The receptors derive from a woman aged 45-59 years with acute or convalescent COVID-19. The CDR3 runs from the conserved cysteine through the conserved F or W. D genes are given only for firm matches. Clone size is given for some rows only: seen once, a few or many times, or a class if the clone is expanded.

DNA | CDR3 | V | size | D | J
TGTGCCAGCAGCTTGGGGGCTAGCGGGAGTCGGGAGACCCAGTACTTC | CASSLGASGSRETQYF | TRBV5-4 | . | TRBD2 | TRBJ2-5
TGTGCCAGCAGCTTAGCGGGTTTTAGCACAGATACGCAGTATTTT | CASSLAGFSTDTQYF | TRBV11-2 | . | . | TRBJ2-3
TGTGCCAGCTCACCGGGACAGGGGTCCAATCAGCCCCAGCATTTT | CASSPGQGSNQPQHF | TRBV18 | . | TRBD1 | TRBJ1-5
TGTGCCAGCAGCTACAGCTACTACGAGCAGTACTTC | CASSYSYYEQYF | TRBV2 | . | . | TRBJ2-7
TGTGCCAGCAGCTTACAGGACAGGGTTGTTGCTTTCTTT | CASSLQDRVVAFF | TRBV5-4 | . | TRBD1 | TRBJ1-1
TGTGCCAGCAGCCAAGAGGAGGAGCATTGGAACACTGAAGCTTTCTTT | CASSQEEEHWNTEAFF | TRBV14 | . | . | TRBJ1-1
TGTGCCAGCAGCCAAGATCAAAACAACCACTATGGCTACACCTTC | CASSQDQNNHYGYTF | TRBV4-2 | . | . | TRBJ1-2
TGTGCCAGCAGGACCCCGGGACAGAACACTGAAGCTTTCTTT | CASRTPGQNTEAFF | TRBV28 | once | . | TRBJ1-1
TGTGCCAGCAGCCAAGCCGGACAGGCGAACACTGAAGCTTTCTTT | CASSQAGQANTEAFF | TRBV4-2 | . | TRBD1 | TRBJ1-1
TGTGCCAGCAGCTTAGCTTCGGGACAGGGGACCTACGAGCAGTACTTC | CASSLASGQGTYEQYF | TRBV7-2 | . | TRBD1 | TRBJ2-7
TGTGCCACCAGCTCCTGGGAGGACTATGGCTACACCTTC | CATSSWEDYGYTF | TRBV15 | . | . | TRBJ1-2
TGCGCCAGCAGCTCTACCCGAGACTCCTACGAGCAGTACTTC | CASSSTRDSYEQYF | TRBV5-1 | . | . | TRBJ2-7
TGCGCCAGCAGCCTTAGCGGGCTAGGTTACAATGAGCAGTTCTTC | CASSLSGLGYNEQFF | TRBV4-3 | . | TRBD2 | TRBJ2-1
TGTGCCTGGAGTCCGAGCACAGATACGCAGTATTTT | CAWSPSTDTQYF | TRBV30 | . | . | TRBJ2-3
TGTGCCAGCAGTAGCGGGATCATGAACACTGAAGCTTTCTTT | CASSSGIMNTEAFF | TRBV6-6 | . | . | TRBJ1-1
TGCGCCAGCAGCCAAGGGGGAGATAGATACAATGAGCAGTTCTTC | CASSQGGDRYNEQFF | TRBV4-3 | few | . | TRBJ2-1
TGTGCCAGCAGCGACGGACAGGGCGTGAACACTGAAGCTTTCTTT | CASSDGQGVNTEAFF | TRBV5-4 | . | TRBD1 | TRBJ1-1
TGCAGCGTAACCGGCGGACAGGGGTTTGAAGCTTTCTTT | CSVTGGQGFEAFF | TRBV29-1 | few | TRBD1 | TRBJ1-1
TGCAGTGCTAGTGCCCGGGACAGGGGGGCTTTCTTT | CSASARDRGAFF | TRBV20-1 | . | TRBD1 | TRBJ1-1
TGTGCCAGCTCACCTTCGACCGCCGGGGAAAAACTGTTTTTT | CASSPSTAGEKLFF | TRBV18 | . | . | TRBJ1-4
TGTGCCAGCAGTTTGTCAGGCGAGACCCAGTACTTC | CASSLSGETQYF | TRBV27 | . | . | TRBJ2-5
TGCGCCAGCAGCCGGGCGGGGGCCCCATCTAATGAAAAACTGTTTTTT | CASSRAGAPSNEKLFF | TRBV5-1 | . | . | TRBJ1-4
TGTGCCAGCAGCCGACAGGGGCTTAGCTATGGCTACACCTTC | CASSRQGLSYGYTF | TRBV28 | . | TRBD1 | TRBJ1-2
TGTGCCAGCAGCGCCGACAGGCCTGGGAATTCACCCCTCCACTTT | CASSADRPGNSPLHF | TRBV5-4 | few | . | TRBJ1-6
TGTGCCAGCAGCCTAGGGGAGGGTAGGGCCTACGAGCAGTACTTC | CASSLGEGRAYEQYF | TRBV9 | . | TRBD2 | TRBJ2-7
TGTGCCAGCAGTTACGAAATTAGCTCCTACAATGAGCAGTTCTTC | CASSYEISSYNEQFF | TRBV6-5 | . | . | TRBJ2-1
TGCAGCGTTTCACAGGGACGTGAAGCTTTCTTT | CSVSQGREAFF | TRBV29-1 | . | . | TRBJ1-1
TGTGCCAGCAGCCAAGATCACCAGCGGGGCTACACCTTC | CASSQDHQRGYTF | TRBV3-1/TRBV3-2 | few | . | TRBJ1-2
TGTGCCAGCAGCTTATTCTCTAACACTGAAGCTTTCTTT | CASSLFSNTEAFF | TRBV11-1 | . | . | TRBJ1-1
TGCGCCAGCAGCCAAGATTCGGGGGTCCTCTATAATTCACCCCTCCACTTT | CASSQDSGVLYNSPLHF | TRBV4-1 | few | . | TRBJ1-6
TGTGCCAGCAGCCTCGGGGGGACTAGAACCTACGAGCAGTACTTC | CASSLGGTRTYEQYF | TRBV6-5 | once | TRBD2 | TRBJ2-7
TGTGCCAGCAGTGAGACAGGGGTGAGGAATGGCTACACCTTC | CASSETGVRNGYTF | TRBV2 | . | TRBD1 | TRBJ1-2
TGTGCCAGCAGCCACGACAGGTACTATGGCTACACCTTC | CASSHDRYYGYTF | TRBV7-2 | . | . | TRBJ1-2